A selection of T cell receptor beta chains follows, all from one sample in a study of radiotherapy plus CTLA-4 blockade in lung cancer. Clones were sequenced by immunoSEQ multiplex PCR, and TCRdb holds only the in-frame ones, with some missing. The repertoire holds roughly 80,000 clones, with over 70% as singletons. Sequencing used peripheral blood, obtained from a patient treated with radiotherapy plus ipilimumab. These receptors were collected from a human donor with non-small cell lung cancer who had a partial response to radiotherapy plus ipilimumab. Some clones in this sample may be carry-over from other donors' samples. The CDR3 runs from the conserved cysteine through the conserved F or W. A D gene is named only where the DNA matches it firmly. Part of the rows lack a size; the others show once, few, many or a class for expanded clones.

D	size	V	J	CDR3	DNA
TRBD2	.	TRBV7-2	TRBJ2-1	CASSLLAGDYNEQFF	TGTGCCAGCAGCCTGCTGGCGGGGGATTACAATGAGCAGTTCTTC
.	.	TRBV27	TRBJ2-1	CASSFSPHDNNEQFF	TGTGCCAGCAGTTTCTCCCCCCACGACAACAATGAGCAGTTCTTC
TRBD2	.	TRBV10-2	TRBJ2-5	CASTRREGRVETQYF	TGCGCCAGCACCAGAAGGGAGGGGCGAGTAGAGACCCAGTACTTC
TRBD1	.	TRBV30	TRBJ1-4	CAWTTGGQREKLFF	TGTGCCTGGACGACAGGGGGACAGCGGGAAAAACTGTTTTTT
.	.	TRBV5-4	TRBJ1-6	CASSRGVLGLSTYNSPLHF	TGTGCCAGCAGCAGGGGTGTTTTGGGTTTGAGCACCTATAATTCACCCCTCCACTTT
.	.	TRBV19	TRBJ2-1	CASGRDISYNEQFF	TGTGCCAGTGGCCGGGACATATCCTACAATGAGCAGTTCTTC
TRBD2	few	TRBV2	TRBJ2-2	CASNLAGPGELFF	TGTGCCAGCAATTTAGCGGGTCCCGGGGAGCTGTTTTTT
.	.	TRBV6-5	TRBJ2-7	CASSEASQGHEQYF	TGTGCCAGCAGTGAGGCCTCACAGGGCCACGAGCAGTACTTC
TRBD1	.	TRBV5-1	TRBJ2-2	CASSLGTGNTGELFF	TGCGCCAGCAGCCTCGGGACAGGGAACACCGGGGAGCTGTTTTTT
.	few	TRBV19	TRBJ1-1	CASSRSRDREAFF	TGTGCCAGTAGCCGCAGCCGCGACAGAGAAGCTTTCTTT
.	.	TRBV6-5	TRBJ1-2	CASSGSYYGYTF	TGTGCCAGCAGTGGCAGTTACTATGGCTACACCTTC
TRBD1	.	TRBV11-3	TRBJ2-7	CASSQGTAQGTEQYF	TGTGCCAGCAGCCAAGGGACAGCGCAGGGAACTGAGCAGTACTTC
.	.	TRBV25-1	TRBJ2-7	CASSGGGQIYEQYF	TGTGCCAGCAGTGGAGGAGGACAGATTTACGAGCAGTACTTC